What follows describes a single TCR beta chain. Profiling relied on immunoSEQ multiplex PCR, and the TCRdb table lists in-frame clones only, not all of them. The top ten clones hold about 4.3% of a sample with around 260,000 clones, 70% to 90% of them seen once. The data were obtained in a study of blood T cell repertoires in COVID-19. Study in general: Collection of acute and convalescent COVID-19 samples took place in the United States, Italy and Spain.

CDR3 length: 15 amino acids. J gave up 0 bases and V 5 bases, and 2 bases lay outside the gene matches. Germline loops: CDR1 SGHTA, CDR2 FQGNSA. Cohort 3 recovery required two negative PCRs, clearance, or symptom resolution. The sequencing sample was made of PBMCs or T cells enriched from blood (not recorded which). The sequence was obtained from a woman under 40 who had recovered from COVID-19. The rearrangement joins TRBV7-2 to TRBJ2-1, with 9 bases matching TRBD1. DNA of the CDR3: TGTGCCAGCAGCCTGACAGGGGGCTCCTACAATGAGCAGTTCTTC. Translated, it gives CASSLTGGSYNEQFF.